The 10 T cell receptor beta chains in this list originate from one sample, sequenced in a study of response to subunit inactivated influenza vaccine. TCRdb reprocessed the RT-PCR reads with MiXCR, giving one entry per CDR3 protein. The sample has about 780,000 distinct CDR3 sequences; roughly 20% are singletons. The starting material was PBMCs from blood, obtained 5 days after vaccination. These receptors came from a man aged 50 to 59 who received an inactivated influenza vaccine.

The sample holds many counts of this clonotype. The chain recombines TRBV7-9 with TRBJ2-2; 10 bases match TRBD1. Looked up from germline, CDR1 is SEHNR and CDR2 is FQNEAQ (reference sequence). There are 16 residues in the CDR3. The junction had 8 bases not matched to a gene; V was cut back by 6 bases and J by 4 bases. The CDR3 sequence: CASRHDRGLGTGELFF. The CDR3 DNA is TGTGCCAGCAGACACGACAGGGGGCTCGGCACCGGGGAGCTGTTTTTT. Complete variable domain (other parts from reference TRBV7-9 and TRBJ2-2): DTGVSQNPRHKITKRGQNVTFRCDPISEHNRLYWYRQTLGQGPEFLTYFQNEAQLEKSRLLSDRFSAERPKGSFSTLEIQRTEQGDSAMYLCASRHDRGLGTGELFFGEGSRLTVL.

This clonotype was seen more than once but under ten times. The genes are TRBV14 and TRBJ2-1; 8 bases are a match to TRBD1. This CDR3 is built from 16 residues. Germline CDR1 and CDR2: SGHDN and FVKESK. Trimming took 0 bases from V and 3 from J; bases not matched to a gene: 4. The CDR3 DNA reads TGTGCCAGCAGCCAAGAGGACAGGGCTCTCTACAATGAGCAGTTCTTC. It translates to CASSQEDRALYNEQFF.

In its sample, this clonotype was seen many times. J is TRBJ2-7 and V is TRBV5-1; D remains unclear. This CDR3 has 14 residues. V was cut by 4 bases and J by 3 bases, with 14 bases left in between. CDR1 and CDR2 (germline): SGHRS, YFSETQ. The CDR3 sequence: CASSPGVGGYEQYF. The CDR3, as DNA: TGCGCCAGCAGCCCGGGTGTAGGCGGCTACGAGCAGTACTTC.

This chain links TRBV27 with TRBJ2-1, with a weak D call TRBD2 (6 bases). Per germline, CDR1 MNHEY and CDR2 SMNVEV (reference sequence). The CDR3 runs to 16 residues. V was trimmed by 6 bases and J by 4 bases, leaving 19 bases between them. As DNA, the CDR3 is TGTGCCAGCAGCCCCCTAGTACTAGCTAGTTACAATGAGCAGTTCTTC. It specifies CASSPLVLASYNEQFF.

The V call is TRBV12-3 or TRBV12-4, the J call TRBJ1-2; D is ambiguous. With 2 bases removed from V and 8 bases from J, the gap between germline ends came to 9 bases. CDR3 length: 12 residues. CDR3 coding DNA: TGTGCCAGCAGTTTAAGCCCCGTCGGCTACACCTTC. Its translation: CASSLSPVGYTF.

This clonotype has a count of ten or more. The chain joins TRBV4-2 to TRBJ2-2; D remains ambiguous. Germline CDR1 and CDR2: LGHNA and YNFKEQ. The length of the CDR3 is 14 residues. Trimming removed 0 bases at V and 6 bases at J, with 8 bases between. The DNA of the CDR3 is TGTGCCAGCAGCCAAGATCGGTGGGCCGGGGAGCTGTTTTTT. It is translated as CASSQDRWAGELFF.

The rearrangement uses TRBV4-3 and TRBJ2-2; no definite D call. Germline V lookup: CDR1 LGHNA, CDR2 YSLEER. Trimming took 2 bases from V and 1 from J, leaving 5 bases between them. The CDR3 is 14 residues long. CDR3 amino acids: CASSQSVNTGELFF. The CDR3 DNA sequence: TGCGCCAGCAGCCAATCAGTGAACACCGGGGAGCTGTTTTTT.

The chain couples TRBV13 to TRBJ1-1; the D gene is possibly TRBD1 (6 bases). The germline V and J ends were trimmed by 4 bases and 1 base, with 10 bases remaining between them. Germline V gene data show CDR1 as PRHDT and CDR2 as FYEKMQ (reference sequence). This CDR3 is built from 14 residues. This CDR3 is CASSSSRGNTEAFF. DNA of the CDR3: TGTGCCAGCAGCTCTAGCAGGGGGAACACTGAAGCTTTCTTT.

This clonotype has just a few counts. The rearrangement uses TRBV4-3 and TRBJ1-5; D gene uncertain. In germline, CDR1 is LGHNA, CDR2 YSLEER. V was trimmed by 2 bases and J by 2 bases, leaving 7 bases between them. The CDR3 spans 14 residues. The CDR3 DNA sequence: TGCGCCAGCAGCCAATCTGAGGGCAATCAGCCCCAGCATTTT. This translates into CASSQSEGNQPQHF.

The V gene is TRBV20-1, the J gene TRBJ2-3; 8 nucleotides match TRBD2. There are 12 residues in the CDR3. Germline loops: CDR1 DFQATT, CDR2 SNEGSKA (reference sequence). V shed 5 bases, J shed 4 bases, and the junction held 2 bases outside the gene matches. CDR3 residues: CSAWREADTQYF. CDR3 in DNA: TGCAGTGCTTGGCGGGAGGCAGATACGCAGTATTTT.